The clone carrying this TCR beta chain was seen more than once but under ten times. This entry belongs to a study of blood T cell repertoires in COVID-19. Repertoires were generated with immunoSEQ multiplex PCR, while TCRdb's copy carries only in-frame clones and drops some. The sample carries some 300,000 clones, around 89% recorded once. Sequencing input: peripheral blood. This clonotype was obtained from a woman in her thirties who had recovered from COVID-19.

The CDR3 here is CASSFTGTDTQYF. The DNA of the CDR3 is TGCGCCAGCAGCTTTACAGGGACAGATACGCAGTATTTT. This rearrangement joins TRBV5-1 to TRBJ2-3; perhaps TRBD1 as D (6 bases). The germline V gene encodes CDR1 SGHRS and CDR2 YFSETQ. V lost 2 bases to trimming and J lost 3 bases, with 7 bases between them. The CDR3 contains 13 residues.